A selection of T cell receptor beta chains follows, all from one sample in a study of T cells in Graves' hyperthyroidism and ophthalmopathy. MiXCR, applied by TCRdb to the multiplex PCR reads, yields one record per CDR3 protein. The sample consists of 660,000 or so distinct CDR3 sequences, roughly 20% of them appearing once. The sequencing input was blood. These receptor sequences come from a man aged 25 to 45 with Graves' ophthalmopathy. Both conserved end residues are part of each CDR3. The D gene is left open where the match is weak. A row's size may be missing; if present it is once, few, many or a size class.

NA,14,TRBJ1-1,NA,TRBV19,TGTGCCAGTAGTCCGGGGGCGCAGGTGACTGAAGCTTTCTTT,CASSPGAQVTEAFF
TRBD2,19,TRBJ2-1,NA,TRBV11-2,TGTGCCAGCAGCTTAGAGCCTGGGACTAGCTGGAGCTCCTACAATGAGCAGTTCTTC,CASSLEPGTSWSSYNEQFF
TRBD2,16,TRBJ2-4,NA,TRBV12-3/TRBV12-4,TGTGCCAGCAGTTTAGGGGCCGGGACTAGTAAAAACATTCAGTACTTC,CASSLGAGTSKNIQYF
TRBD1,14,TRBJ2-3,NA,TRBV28,TGTGCCAGTTTGTGGGACAGGGGTTGGAATACGCAGTATTTT,CASLWDRGWNTQYF
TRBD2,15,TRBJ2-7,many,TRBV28,TGTGCCAGCAGAGGCGGGGAGGGACTCTCCTACGAGCAGTACTTC,CASRGGEGLSYEQYF
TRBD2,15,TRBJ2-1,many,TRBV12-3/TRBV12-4,TGTGCCAGCAGGCGAGCGGGAGGTGCCTACAATGAGCAGTTCTTC,CASRRAGGAYNEQFF
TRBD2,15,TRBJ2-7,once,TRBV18,TGTGCCAGCTCACCATCTAGCGGGATACCCTACGAGCAGTACTTC,CASSPSSGIPYEQYF
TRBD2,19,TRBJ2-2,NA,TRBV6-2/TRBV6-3,TGTGCCAGCAGTCACAGACTAGCGGGAGGTGGAACTACTACCGGGGAGCTGTTTTTT,CASSHRLAGGGTTTGELFF
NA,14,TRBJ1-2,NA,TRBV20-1,TGCAGTGCTCTAGAACGGGGCCGGGCTGATGGCTACACCTTC,CSALERGRADGYTF
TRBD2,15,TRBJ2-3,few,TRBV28,TGTGCCAGCAGTTTAGGGGCTAGCGGGAGAGATACGCAGTATTTT,CASSLGASGRDTQYF
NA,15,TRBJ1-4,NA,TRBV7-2,TGTGCCAGCAGCTTGGGCCCAGCGGCTAATGAAAAACTGTTTTTT,CASSLGPAANEKLFF
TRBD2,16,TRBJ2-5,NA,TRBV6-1,TGTGCCAGCAGTCCTCTAGCGGGAGGGAGACAAGAGACCCAGTACTTC,CASSPLAGGRQETQYF
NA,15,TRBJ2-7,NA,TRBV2,TGTGCCAGCAGTGAAAACTACCCGAGCTCCTACGAGCAGTACTTC,CASSENYPSSYEQYF
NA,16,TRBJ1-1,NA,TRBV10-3,TGTGCCATCAGAACCCAGGGGTCGGGTATGAACACTGAAGCTTTCTTT,CAIRTQGSGMNTEAFF
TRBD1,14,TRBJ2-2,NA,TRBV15,TGTGCCACCGAAGGGACAGGGCTTGCCGGGGAGCTGTTTTTT,CATEGTGLAGELFF
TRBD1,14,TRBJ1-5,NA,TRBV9,TGTGCCAGCAGCGGATCACAGGGGGATCAGCCCCAGCATTTT,CASSGSQGDQPQHF
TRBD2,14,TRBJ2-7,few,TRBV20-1,TGCAGTGCGGCGGGACTAGCGTGGACCTACGAGCAGTACTTC,CSAAGLAWTYEQYF
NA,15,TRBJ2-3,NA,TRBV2,TGTGCCAGTGTACAGGGAGTTGTTTACGCAGATACGCAGTATTTT,CASVQGVVYADTQYF
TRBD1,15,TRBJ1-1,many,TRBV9,TGTGCCAGCAGCGTAGCGGCAGGGGGGAACACTGAAGCTTTCTTT,CASSVAAGGNTEAFF
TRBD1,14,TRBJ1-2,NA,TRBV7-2,TGTGCCAGCAGCGTAACGGGACAGGCCCCGGGCTACACCTTC,CASSVTGQAPGYTF
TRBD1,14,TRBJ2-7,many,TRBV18,TGTGCCAGCTCATCGGGACAGGGACAGTACGAGCAGTACTTC,CASSSGQGQYEQYF
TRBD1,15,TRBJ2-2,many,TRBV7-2,TGTGCCAGCAGCAAAGCCGGGACAGGGTTGGGGGAGCTGTTTTTT,CASSKAGTGLGELFF
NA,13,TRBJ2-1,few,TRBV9,TGTGCCAGCAGCGTAGGAAACGGCAATGAGCAGTTCTTC,CASSVGNGNEQFF
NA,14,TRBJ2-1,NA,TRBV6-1,TGTGCCAGCAGTGAATTGAGTGAGTACAATGAGCAGTTCTTC,CASSELSEYNEQFF
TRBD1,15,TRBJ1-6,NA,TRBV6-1,TGTGCCAGCAGTGAGGCGGGACAGAATAATTCACCCCTCCACTTT,CASSEAGQNNSPLHF
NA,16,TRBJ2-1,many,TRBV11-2,TGTGCCAGCAGCCAATTCTCCGGGAGACTTACGAATGAGCAGTTCTTC,CASSQFSGRLTNEQFF
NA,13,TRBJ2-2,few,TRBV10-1,TGCGCCAGCAGTGAGTCCAGAAGGGGGGAGCTGTTTTTT,CASSESRRGELFF
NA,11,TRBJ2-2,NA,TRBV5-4,TGTGCGGAGAGGGGCACCGGGGAGCTGTTTTTT,CAERGTGELFF
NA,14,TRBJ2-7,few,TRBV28,TGTGCCAGCAGTTTCCACCGGAGCTCCTACGAGCAGTACTTC,CASSFHRSSYEQYF
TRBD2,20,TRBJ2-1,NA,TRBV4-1,TGCGCCAGCAGCCAGGTAGCGGGAGGGATCGGAGGGGGGTCCTACAATGAGCAGTTCTTC,CASSQVAGGIGGGSYNEQFF
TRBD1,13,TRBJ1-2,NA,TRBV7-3,TGTGCCAGCAGCCACCCAGGGGGTGGTGGCTACACCTTC,CASSHPGGGGYTF
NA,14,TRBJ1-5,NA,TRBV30,TGTGCCTGGGGGGGGCGAGTAAGCAATCAGCCCCAGCATTTT,CAWGGRVSNQPQHF
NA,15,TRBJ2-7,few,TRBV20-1,TGCAGTGCGGAAACGGGAGCTAGCCCCTCCTACGAGCAGTACTTC,CSAETGASPSYEQYF
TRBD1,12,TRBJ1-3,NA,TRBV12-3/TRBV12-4,TGTGCGACAGGGACCACTGGAAACACCATATATTTT,CATGTTGNTIYF
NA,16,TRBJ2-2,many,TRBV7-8,TGTGCCAGCAGCCCGCCAGGGGGGATAGACACCGGGGAGCTGTTTTTT,CASSPPGGIDTGELFF
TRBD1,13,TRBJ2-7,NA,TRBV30,TGTGCCGTAGGGCGGGACAGGGGTTACGAGCAGTACTTC,CAVGRDRGYEQYF
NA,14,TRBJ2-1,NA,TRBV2,TGTGCCAGTAGGGGGGTAGCGGAGGCGAATGAGCAGTTCTTC,CASRGVAEANEQFF
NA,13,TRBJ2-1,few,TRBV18,TGTGCCAGCTCACCAAGCCTCTACAGAGAGCAGTTCTTC,CASSPSLYREQFF
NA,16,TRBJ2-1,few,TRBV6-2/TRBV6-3,TGTGCCAGCAGCCCTTTTTGGGGAGACTCCTACAATGAGCAGTTCTTC,CASSPFWGDSYNEQFF
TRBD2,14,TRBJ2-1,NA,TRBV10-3,TGTGCCAACGCGGGACTACCCTTTTACAATGAGCAGTTCTTC,CANAGLPFYNEQFF
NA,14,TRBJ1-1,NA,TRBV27,TGTGCCAGCAGAGTCGCAGCCATGAACACTGAAGCTTTCTTT,CASRVAAMNTEAFF
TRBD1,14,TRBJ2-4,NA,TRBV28,TGTGCCAGCAGTTTAGGCAGACAGGGCGACATTCAGTACTTC,CASSLGRQGDIQYF
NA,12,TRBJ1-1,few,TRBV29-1,TGCAGCGCCATCGACGTCGCCACTGAAGCTTTCTTT,CSAIDVATEAFF
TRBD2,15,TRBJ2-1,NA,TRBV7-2,TGTGCCAGCAGCTTACGTCTAGCGGGAGGGACTGAGCAGTTCTTC,CASSLRLAGGTEQFF
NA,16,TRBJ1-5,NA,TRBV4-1,TGCGCCAGCAGCCAACTAGACCGGGCCGTACGGCAGCCCCAGCATTTT,CASSQLDRAVRQPQHF
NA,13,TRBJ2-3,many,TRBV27,TGTGCCAGCAGAATAAGGGCCCCAGATACGCAGTATTTT,CASRIRAPDTQYF
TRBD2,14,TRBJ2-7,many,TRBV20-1,TGCAGTGCTAGACTAGCGGGAGTTAACCACGAGCAGTACTTC,CSARLAGVNHEQYF
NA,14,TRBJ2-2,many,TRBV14,TGTGCCAGCAGCCAAGCCTTAAACACCGGGGAGCTGTTTTTT,CASSQALNTGELFF
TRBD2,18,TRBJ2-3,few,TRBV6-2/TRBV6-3,TGTGCCAGCAGTTACTCGACTAGCGGGAGGACTAGCACAGATACGCAGTATTTT,CASSYSTSGRTSTDTQYF
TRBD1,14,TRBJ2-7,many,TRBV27,TGTGCCAGCAGCGTAACAGGGGCCTCCTACGAGCAGTACTTC,CASSVTGASYEQYF
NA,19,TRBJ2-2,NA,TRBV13,TGTGCCAGCAGCGTAGGTTTCAAGGCTGGGATCGGTAGTCCCGGGGAGCTGTTTTTT,CASSVGFKAGIGSPGELFF
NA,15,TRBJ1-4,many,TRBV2,TGTGCCAGCAGTAAAACAGGAGCAACTAATGAAAAACTGTTTTTT,CASSKTGATNEKLFF
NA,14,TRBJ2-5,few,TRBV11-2,TGTGCCAGCAGCTTAATTACAGGGCTAGAGACCCAGTACTTC,CASSLITGLETQYF
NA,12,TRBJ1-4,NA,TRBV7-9,TGTGCCAGCAGCCGGACGAGTGAAAAACTGTTTTTT,CASSRTSEKLFF
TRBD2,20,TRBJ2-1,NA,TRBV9,TGTGCCAGCAGCGTAGAGGCGGGAGGGCCCCTTATTAGGTCCTACAATGAGCAGTTCTTC,CASSVEAGGPLIRSYNEQFF